What follows are 11 T cell receptor beta chains derived from one specimen sequenced in a study of neurological immune-mediated disorders. TCRdb recomputed calls from the 5' RACE reads with MiXCR, one row per CDR3 protein. Here the sample spans about 41,000 distinct CDR3 sequences, about 14% being singletons. Sequenced: CD4+ T cells from blood. All receptors come from a woman aged 55-69 years with HTLV-1-associated myelopathy (HAM/TSP).

In its sample, this clonotype was seen many times. The J gene is TRBJ1-4, the V gene TRBV5-1, with D possibly being TRBD1 (6 bases). This CDR3 is built from 15 residues. Trimming removed 0 bases at V and 6 bases at J, with 12 bases between. Germline loops: CDR1 SGHRS, CDR2 YFSETQ. The CDR3 reads CASSLVGGGDEKLFF. The DNA of the CDR3 is TGCGCCAGCAGCTTGGTCGGGGGCGGCGATGAAAAACTGTTTTTT.

This clonotype was counted ten times or more. The chain links TRBV10-3 to TRBJ1-1, with D unresolved. V dropped 0 bases and J dropped 1 base, with 6 bases sitting between them. This CDR3 region has 14 residues. The germline gives CDR1 ENHRY, CDR2 SYGVKD. The CDR3 DNA is TGTGCCATCAGTGAGTCGTGGACGAACACTGAAGCTTTCTTT. As protein: CAISESWTNTEAFF.

There are many counts of this clonotype. The rearrangement joins TRBV20-1 to TRBJ1-2, with 9 bases matching TRBD1. The J segment lost 7 bases and the V segment lost 2 bases, leaving 5 bases of the junction unmatched. The CDR3 has 13 residues. The V gene's germline CDR1 is DFQATT and CDR2 SNEGSKA (reference sequence). CDR3 sequence: CSARPQGASGYTF. CDR3 in DNA: TGCAGTGCTAGACCACAGGGGGCTTCTGGCTACACCTTC.

This clonotype was picked up many times. V is TRBV18 and J is TRBJ2-7, with TRBD1 matching over 8 bases. The CDR3 loop spans 15 amino acids. CDR1 and CDR2 from the germline V gene are KGHSH and LQKENI. J lost 3 bases, V lost 2 bases, and 6 bases had no gene match. The CDR3 spells CASSPGPGGIYEQYF. The CDR3 DNA is TGTGCCAGCTCACCAGGTCCAGGGGGCATCTACGAGCAGTACTTC.

The rearrangement uses TRBV5-1 and TRBJ2-1; 14 bases align to TRBD2. The germline CDR1 and CDR2 sequences are SGHRS and YFSETQ. Trimming cost V 4 bases and J 0 bases; bases outside gene matches: 9. The CDR3 consists of 19 residues. The CDR3 DNA reads as TGCGCCAGCAGCCGCTGGACTAGCGGGGGGTCCGCCTCCTACAATGAGCAGTTCTTC. Amino acid sequence: CASSRWTSGGSASYNEQFF.

This clonotype occurred many times. At one end the junction does not follow the germline gene, possibly because of a read error. The V gene is TRBV7-9, the J gene TRBJ2-3; D is ambiguous. This CDR3 is 12 amino acids long. The germline V gene encodes CDR1 SEHNR and CDR2 FQNEAQ (reference sequence). This CDR3 reads CASSLATYTQYF. The CDR3 bases are TGTGCCAGCAGCTTAGCCACATATACGCAGTATTTT.

This clonotype was seen at least ten times. The chain has TRBV20-1 and TRBJ1-1, with TRBD1 as a possible D gene (5 bases). The CDR3 is 13 residues long. Germline CDR1 reads DFQATT; CDR2 reads SNEGSKA (reference sequence). The CDR3 region has the DNA TGCAGCCCGTGGTTGGGGGGGAACACTGAAGCTTTCTTT. The encoded protein is CSPWLGGNTEAFF.

This clonotype came up many times. The chain couples TRBV5-6 to TRBJ2-4; D remains ambiguous. Per germline, CDR1 SGHDT and CDR2 YYEEEE. The CDR3 spans 13 residues. The ends were cut back, 3 bases at V and 9 bases at J, with 13 bases in the middle. CDR3 bases: TGTGCCAGCAGCTCGGCCCCTCCTGGCATTCAGTACTTC. Protein product: CASSSAPPGIQYF.

This clonotype was recorded many times. The chain recombines TRBV20-1 with TRBJ1-2; 9 bases fit TRBD1. Germline V gene data show CDR1 as DFQATT and CDR2 as SNEGSKA (reference sequence). This CDR3 contains 13 residues. The CDR3 loop reads CSYSQTGGDGYTF. CDR3 sequence (DNA): TGCAGCTACTCGCAAACAGGGGGCGATGGCTACACCTTC.

This clonotype was detected only once. Germline and junction disagree at one end, which may indicate a read error. V and J are TRBV3-1 and TRBJ1-6, with no clear D. Germline CDR1 is LGHDT and CDR2 is YNNKEL (reference sequence). The CDR3 length is 13 residues. CDR3 bases: TGTGCTAGCAGCCAGTGGGATTGGTCACCCCTCCACTTT. It codes for CASSQWDWSPLHF.

This clonotype has at least ten counts. The V gene is TRBV18, the J gene TRBJ2-1, with TRBD2 identical over 9 bases. The CDR3 consists of 17 residues. Trimming at V came to 4 bases and at J to 2 bases, leaving 9 bases not matched to a gene. Germline CDR1 reads KGHSH; CDR2 reads LQKENI. The CDR3 nucleotides are TGTGCCAGCTCACTAGTACCAGCGGGGGGCACCTACAATGAGCAGTTCTTC. Its translation is CASSLVPAGGTYNEQFF.